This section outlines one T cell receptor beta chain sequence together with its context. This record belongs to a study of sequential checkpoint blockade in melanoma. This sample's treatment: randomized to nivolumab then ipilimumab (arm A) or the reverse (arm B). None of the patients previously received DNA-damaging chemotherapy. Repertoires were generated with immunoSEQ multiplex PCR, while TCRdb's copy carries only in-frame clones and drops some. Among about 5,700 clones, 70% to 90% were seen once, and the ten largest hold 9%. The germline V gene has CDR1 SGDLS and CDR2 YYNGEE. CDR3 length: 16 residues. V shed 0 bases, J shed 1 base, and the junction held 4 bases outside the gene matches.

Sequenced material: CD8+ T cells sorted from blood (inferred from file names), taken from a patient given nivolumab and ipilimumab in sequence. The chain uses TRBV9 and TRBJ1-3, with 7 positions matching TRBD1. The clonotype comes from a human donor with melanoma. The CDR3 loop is CASSVDETGSGNTIYF. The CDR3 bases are TGTGCCAGCAGCGTAGACGAGACAGGGTCTGGAAACACCATATATTTT.